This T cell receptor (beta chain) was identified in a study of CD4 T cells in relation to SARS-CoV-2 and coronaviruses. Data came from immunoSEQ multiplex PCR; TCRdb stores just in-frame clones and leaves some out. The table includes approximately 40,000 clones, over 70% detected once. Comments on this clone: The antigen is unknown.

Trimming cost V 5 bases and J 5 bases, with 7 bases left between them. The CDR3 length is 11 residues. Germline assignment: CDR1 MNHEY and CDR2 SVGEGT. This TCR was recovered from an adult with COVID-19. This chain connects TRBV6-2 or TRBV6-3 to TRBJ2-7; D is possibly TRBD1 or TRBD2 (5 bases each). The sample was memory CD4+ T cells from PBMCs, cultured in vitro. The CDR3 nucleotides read TGTGCCAGCAGTCCGGGGCACGAGCAGTACTTC. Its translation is CASSPGHEQYF.